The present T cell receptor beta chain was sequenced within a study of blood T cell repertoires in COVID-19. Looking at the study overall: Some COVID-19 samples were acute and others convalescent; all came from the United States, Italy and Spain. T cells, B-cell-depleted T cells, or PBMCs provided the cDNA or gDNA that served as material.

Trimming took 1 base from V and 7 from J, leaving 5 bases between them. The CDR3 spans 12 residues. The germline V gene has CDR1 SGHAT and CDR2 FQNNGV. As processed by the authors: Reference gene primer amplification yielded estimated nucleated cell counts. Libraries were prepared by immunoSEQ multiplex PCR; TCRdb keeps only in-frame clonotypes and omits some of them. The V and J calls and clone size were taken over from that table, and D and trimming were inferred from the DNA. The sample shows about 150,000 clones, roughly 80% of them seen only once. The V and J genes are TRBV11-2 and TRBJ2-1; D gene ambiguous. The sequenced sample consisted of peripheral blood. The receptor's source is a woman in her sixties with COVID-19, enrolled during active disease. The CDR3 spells CASSLVANEQFF. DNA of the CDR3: TGTGCCAGCAGCTTAGTCGCGAATGAGCAGTTCTTC.